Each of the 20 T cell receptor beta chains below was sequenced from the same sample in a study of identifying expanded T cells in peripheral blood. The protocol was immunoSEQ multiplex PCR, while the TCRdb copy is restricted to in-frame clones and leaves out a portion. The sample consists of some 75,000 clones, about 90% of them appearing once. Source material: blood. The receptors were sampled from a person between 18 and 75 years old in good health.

CDR3 DNA: TGTGCCAGCAGTGCGGATGTGGGGATTGGGCAGTTCTTC. Its translation: CASSADVGIGQFF. The gene calls are TRBV25-1 and TRBJ2-1; no clear D gene. This CDR3 is 13 amino acids long. The V gene lost 4 bases and the J gene lost 12 bases, with 16 bases spanning the gap. In germline, CDR1 is MGHDK, CDR2 SYGVNS.

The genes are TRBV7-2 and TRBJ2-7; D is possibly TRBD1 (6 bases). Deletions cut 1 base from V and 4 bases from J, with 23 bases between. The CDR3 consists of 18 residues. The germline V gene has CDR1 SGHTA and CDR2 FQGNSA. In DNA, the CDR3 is TGTGCCAGCAGCTTAGTGCCAGGGGCATCCCGGACGGGGTACGAGCAGTACTTC. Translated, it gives CASSLVPGASRTGYEQYF.

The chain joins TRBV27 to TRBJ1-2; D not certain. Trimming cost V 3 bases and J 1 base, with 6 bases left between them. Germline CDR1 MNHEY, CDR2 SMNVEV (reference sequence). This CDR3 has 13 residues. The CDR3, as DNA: TGTGCCAGCAGTTTCGGGGTTAACTATGGCTACACCTTC. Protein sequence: CASSFGVNYGYTF.

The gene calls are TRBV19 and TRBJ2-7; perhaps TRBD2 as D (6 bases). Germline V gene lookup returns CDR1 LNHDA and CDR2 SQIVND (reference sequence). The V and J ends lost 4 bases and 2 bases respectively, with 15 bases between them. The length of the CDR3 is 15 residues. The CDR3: CASSRSSEGTYEQYF. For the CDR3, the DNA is TGTGCCAGTAGTAGGAGTTCGGAGGGAACCTACGAGCAGTACTTC. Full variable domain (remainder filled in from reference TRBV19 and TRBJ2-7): DGGITQSPKYLFRKEGQNVTLSCEQNLNHDAMYWYRQDPGQGLRLIYYSQIVNDFQKGDIAEGYSVSREKKESFPLTVTSAQKNPTAFYLCASSRSSEGTYEQYFGPGTRLTVT.

The CDR3 sequence: CASSLRGPGANVLTF. As DNA, the CDR3 is TGTGCCAGCAGCTTAAGGGGGCCTGGGGCCAACGTCCTGACTTTC. This chain connects TRBV5-6 to TRBJ2-6, with 7 bases fitting TRBD1. There are 15 residues in the CDR3. V lost 2 bases, J lost 2 bases, and 1 base stayed unmatched. Germline loops: CDR1 SGHDT, CDR2 YYEEEE.

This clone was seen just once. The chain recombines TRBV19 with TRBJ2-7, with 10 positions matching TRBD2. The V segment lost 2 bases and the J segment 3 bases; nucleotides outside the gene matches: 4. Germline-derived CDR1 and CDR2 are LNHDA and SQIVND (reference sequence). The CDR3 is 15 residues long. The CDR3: CASSIMASGSYEQYF. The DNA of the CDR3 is TGTGCCAGTAGTATAATGGCTAGCGGGAGCTACGAGCAGTACTTC.

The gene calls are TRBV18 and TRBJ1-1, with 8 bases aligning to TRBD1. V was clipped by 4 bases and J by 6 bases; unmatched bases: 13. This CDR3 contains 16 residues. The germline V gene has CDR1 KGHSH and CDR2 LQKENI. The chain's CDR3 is CASSQNRGGPSPEAFF. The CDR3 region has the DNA TGTGCCAGCTCACAAAACAGGGGGGGACCCAGCCCTGAAGCTTTCTTT.

The CDR3: CASSQRGTQETQYF. In DNA, the CDR3 is TGTGCCAGCAGCCAGAGGGGGACACAAGAGACCCAGTACTTC. The chain couples TRBV11-1 to TRBJ2-5; the D gene is possibly TRBD1 (6 bases). The germline CDR1 and CDR2 sequences are SGHAT and FQDESV (reference sequence). The CDR3 runs to 14 residues. V lost 5 bases, J lost 2 bases, and 12 bases lay in between.

CDR3 nucleotides: TGCGCCAGCATCAAGGGGGAACAGGGGGCCTACACTGAAGCTTTCTTT. It yields the protein CASIKGEQGAYTEAFF. The chain is built from TRBV10-1 and TRBJ1-1; 9 bases are shared with TRBD1. Germline trimming cut 7 bases from V and 3 bases from J; bases unmatched to any gene: 12. Germline CDR1 WNHNN, CDR2 SYGVQD (reference sequence). The CDR3 is 16 amino acids.

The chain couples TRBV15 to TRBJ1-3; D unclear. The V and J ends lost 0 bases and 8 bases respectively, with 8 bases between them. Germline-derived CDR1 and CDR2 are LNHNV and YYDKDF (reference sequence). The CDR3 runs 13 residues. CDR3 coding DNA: TGTGCCACCAGCAGAGATCACCGGGACACCATATATTTT. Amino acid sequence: CATSRDHRDTIYF.

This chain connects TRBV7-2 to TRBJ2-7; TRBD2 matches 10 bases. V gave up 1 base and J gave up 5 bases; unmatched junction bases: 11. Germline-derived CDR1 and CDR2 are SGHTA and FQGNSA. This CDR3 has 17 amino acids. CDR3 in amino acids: CASSLVGSGRFGDEQYF. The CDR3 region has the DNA TGTGCCAGCAGCTTAGTTGGTAGCGGGAGGTTCGGAGACGAGCAGTACTTC.

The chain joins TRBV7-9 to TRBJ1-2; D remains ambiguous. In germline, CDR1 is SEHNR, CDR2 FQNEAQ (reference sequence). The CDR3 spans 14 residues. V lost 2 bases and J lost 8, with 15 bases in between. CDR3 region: CASSLWPGPSGYTF. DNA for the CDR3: TGTGCCAGCAGCTTATGGCCAGGCCCGAGCGGCTACACCTTC. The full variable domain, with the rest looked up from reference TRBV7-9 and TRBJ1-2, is DTGVSQNPRHKITKRGQNVTFRCDPISEHNRLYWYRQTLGQGPEFLTYFQNEAQLEKSRLLSDRFSAERPKGSFSTLEIQRTEQGDSAMYLCASSLWPGPSGYTFGSGTRLTVV.

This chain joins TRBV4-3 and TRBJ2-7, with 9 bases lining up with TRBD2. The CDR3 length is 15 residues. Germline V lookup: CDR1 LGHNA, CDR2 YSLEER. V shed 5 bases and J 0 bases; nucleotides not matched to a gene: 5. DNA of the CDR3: TGCGCCAGCAGCAGAGCGGGGGGAAGCTCCTACGAGCAGTACTTC. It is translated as CASSRAGGSSYEQYF.

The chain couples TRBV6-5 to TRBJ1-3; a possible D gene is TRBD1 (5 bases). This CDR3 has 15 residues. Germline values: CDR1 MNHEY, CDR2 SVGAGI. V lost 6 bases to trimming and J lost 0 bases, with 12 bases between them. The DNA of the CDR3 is TGTGCCAGCAGGCAAGACAGACACTCTGGAAACACCATATATTTT. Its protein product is CASRQDRHSGNTIYF.

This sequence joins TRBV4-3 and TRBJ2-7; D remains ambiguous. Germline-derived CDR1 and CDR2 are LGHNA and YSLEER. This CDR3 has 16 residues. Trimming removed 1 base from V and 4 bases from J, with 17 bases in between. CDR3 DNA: TGCGCCAGCAGCCAAGTGTACGGCGGCACAACATACGAGCAGTACTTC. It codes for CASSQVYGGTTYEQYF.

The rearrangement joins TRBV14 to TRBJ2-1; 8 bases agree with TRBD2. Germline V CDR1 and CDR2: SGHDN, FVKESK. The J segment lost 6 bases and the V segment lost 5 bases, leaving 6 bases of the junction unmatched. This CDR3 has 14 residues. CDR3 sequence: CASSKTGTSNEQFF. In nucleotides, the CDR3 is TGTGCCAGCAGCAAGACCGGGACTAGCAATGAGCAGTTCTTC. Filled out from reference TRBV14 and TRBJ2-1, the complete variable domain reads EAGVTQFPSHSVIEKGQTVTLRCDPISGHDNLYWYRRVMGKEIKFLLHFVKESKQDESGMPNNRFLAERTGGTYSTLKVQPAELEDSGVYFCASSKTGTSNEQFFGPGTRLTVL.

In nucleotides, the CDR3 is TGTGCCAGCAGTTACTCTGGGACAGGGAGGAACGAGCAGTACTTC. Encoded protein: CASSYSGTGRNEQYF. The chain links TRBV6-6 to TRBJ2-7; TRBD1 matches at 9 bases. The CDR3 length is 15 residues. Unmatched junction bases numbered 5, after V lost 0 bases and J lost 5 bases. Germline V gene lookup returns CDR1 MNHNY and CDR2 SVGAGI (reference sequence).

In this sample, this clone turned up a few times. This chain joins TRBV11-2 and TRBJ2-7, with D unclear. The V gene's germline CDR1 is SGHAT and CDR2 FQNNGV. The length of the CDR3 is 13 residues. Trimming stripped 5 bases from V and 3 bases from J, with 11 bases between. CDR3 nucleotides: TGTGCCAGCAGCACGGCAGGTTACTACGAGCAGTACTTC. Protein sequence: CASSTAGYYEQYF.

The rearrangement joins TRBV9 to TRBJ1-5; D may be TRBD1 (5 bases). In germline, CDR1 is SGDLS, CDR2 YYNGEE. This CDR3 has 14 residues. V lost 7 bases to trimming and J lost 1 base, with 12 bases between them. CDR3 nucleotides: TGTGCCAGCGCGGACGGGGCAAGCAATCAGCCCCAGCATTTT. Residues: CASADGASNQPQHF.

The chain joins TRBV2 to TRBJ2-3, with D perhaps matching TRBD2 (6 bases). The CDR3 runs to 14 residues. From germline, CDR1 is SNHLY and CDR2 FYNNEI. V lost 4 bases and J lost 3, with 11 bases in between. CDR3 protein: CASSGLGQTDTQYF. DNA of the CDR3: TGTGCCAGCAGTGGACTAGGGCAGACAGATACGCAGTATTTT.